This TCR beta chain was sequenced in a study of blood T cell repertoires in COVID-19. Repertoires were generated with immunoSEQ multiplex PCR, while TCRdb's copy carries only in-frame clones and drops some. The repertoire includes roughly 300,000 clones, over 75% of them detected once, and about 4% sits in the top ten. The participants were between roughly 18 and 89 years old and came from under 25 US areas. Either two negative PCRs, clearance, or symptom resolution qualified Cohort 3 donors as recovered. The V gene lost 4 bases and the J gene lost 5 bases, with 13 bases spanning the gap. CDR3 length equals 15 residues. The germline CDR1 and CDR2 sequences are SGHRS and YFSETQ.

The chain is built from TRBV5-1 and TRBJ1-6; perhaps TRBD1 as D (6 bases). This clonotype was obtained from a man aged 25 to 40 who had recovered from COVID-19. Sample: PBMCs or T cells enriched from blood (not recorded which). The CDR3 reads CASSIRDTNNSPLHF. DNA of the CDR3: TGCGCCAGCAGCATCCGGGACACGAATAATTCACCCCTCCACTTT.